This TCR beta chain comes out of a study of Ad26.COV2.S vaccination and SARS-CoV-2 variants. At the level of the study: Doses of Ad26.COV2.S were injected into muscle once or twice, 56 days apart.

Comments on this clone: Its antigen is unknown.

Points from the study as a whole: Reports say spike-specific CD8+ and CD4+ T cell responses covered substantial breadth after vaccination. Measures of TCR breadth and depth may have fallen short of total T cell responses.

As for treatment: some 20 received Ad26.COV2.S at low or high dose, single or two shots; about 5 received placebo; per-sample allocation not given. It was on day 63 after the first vaccine or placebo injection that samples were taken. Its platform was an Ad26 vector, and its expressed antigen was Wuhan-strain SARS-CoV-2 spike. Germline loops: CDR1 ENHRY, CDR2 SYGVKD. The CDR3 covers 16 residues. Trimming cost V 4 bases and J 3 bases; bases outside gene matches: 6. The assay was immunoSEQ multiplex PCR, and TCRdb's table has in-frame clones only and misses some. Among about 470,000 clones listed, about nine tenths were seen once.

The origin of this receptor is a person aged 18 to 65 who received the Ad26.COV2.S COVID-19 vaccine or a placebo. The V call is TRBV10-3, the J call TRBJ2-1; TRBD2 matches at 10 bases. The input for sequencing was peripheral blood, taken in a trial of Ad26.COV2.S vaccine versus placebo. Here the CDR3 reads CAISVIGTSDYNEQFF. CDR3 bases: TGTGCCATCAGTGTGATCGGGACTAGCGACTACAATGAGCAGTTCTTC.